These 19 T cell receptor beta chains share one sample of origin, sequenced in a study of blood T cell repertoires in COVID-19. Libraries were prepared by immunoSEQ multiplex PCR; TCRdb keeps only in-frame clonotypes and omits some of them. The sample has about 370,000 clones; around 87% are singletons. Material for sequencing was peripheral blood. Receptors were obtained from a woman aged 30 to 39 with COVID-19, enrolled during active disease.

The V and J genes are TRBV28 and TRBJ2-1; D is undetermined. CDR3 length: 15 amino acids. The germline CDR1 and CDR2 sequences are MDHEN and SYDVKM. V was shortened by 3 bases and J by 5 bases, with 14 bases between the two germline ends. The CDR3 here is CASSFQQRLNNEQFF. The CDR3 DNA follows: TGTGCCAGCAGTTTTCAGCAGAGACTGAACAATGAGCAGTTCTTC.

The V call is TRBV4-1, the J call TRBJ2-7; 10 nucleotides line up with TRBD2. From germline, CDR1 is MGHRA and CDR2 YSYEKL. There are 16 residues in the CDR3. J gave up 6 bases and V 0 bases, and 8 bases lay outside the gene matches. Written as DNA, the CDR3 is TGCGCCAGCAGCCAAGAAAAGCGGGAGGGCCCGTGCGAGCAGTACTTC. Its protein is CASSQEKREGPCEQYF.

CDR3 sequence: CAISSWTGINYGYTF. The CDR3 nucleotides read TGTGCCATCAGTTCTTGGACAGGGATTAACTATGGCTACACCTTC. The chain combines TRBV10-3 with TRBJ1-2, with TRBD1 matching 8 bases. CDR1 is ENHRY, CDR2 SYGVKD, per germline. The V and J ends lost 5 bases and 1 base, in that order; junction bases with no gene match: 6. The CDR3 sequence is 15 residues long.

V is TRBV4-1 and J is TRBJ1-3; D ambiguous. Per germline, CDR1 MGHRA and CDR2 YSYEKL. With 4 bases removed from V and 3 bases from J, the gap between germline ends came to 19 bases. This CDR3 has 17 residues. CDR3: CASSRETGSAYGNTIYF. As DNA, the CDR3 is TGCGCCAGCAGCCGAGAGACGGGAAGCGCTTATGGAAACACCATATATTTT.

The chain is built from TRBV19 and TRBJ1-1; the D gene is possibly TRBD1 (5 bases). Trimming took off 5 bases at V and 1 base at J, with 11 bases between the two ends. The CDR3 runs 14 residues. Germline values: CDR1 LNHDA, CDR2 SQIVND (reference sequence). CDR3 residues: CASSLRQGNTEAFF. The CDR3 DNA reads TGTGCCAGTAGTCTCAGGCAGGGGAACACTGAAGCTTTCTTT.

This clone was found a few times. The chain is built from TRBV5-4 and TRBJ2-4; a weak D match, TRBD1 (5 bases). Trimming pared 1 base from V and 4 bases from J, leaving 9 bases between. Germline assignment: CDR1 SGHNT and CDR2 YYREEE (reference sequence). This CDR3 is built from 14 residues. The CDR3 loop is CASSLSGLKNIQYF. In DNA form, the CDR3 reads TGTGCCAGCAGCTTGTCAGGGCTTAAAAACATTCAGTACTTC.

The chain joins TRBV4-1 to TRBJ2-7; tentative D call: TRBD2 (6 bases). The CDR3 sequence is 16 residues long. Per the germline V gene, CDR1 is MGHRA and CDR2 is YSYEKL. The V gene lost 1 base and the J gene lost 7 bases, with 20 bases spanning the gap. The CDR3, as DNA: TGCGCCAGCAGCCAAGGAGTCTCTAGCGCCCTCGGGGAGCAGTACTTC. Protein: CASSQGVSSALGEQYF.

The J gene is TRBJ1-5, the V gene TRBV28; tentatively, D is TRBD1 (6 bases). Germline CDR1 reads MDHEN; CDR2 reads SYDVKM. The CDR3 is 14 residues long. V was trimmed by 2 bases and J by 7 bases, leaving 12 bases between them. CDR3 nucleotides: TGTGCCAGCAGTTTAAGGGGGGGGTTCCAGCCCCAGCATTTT. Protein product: CASSLRGGFQPQHF.

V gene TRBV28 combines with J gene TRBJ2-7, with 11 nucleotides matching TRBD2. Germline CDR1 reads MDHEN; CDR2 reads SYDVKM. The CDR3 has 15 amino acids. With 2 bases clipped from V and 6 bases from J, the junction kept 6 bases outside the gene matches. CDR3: CASSLATSGRREQYF. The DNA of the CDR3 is TGTGCCAGCAGTTTAGCCACTAGCGGGAGACGCGAGCAGTACTTC.

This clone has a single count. CDR3 residues: CASSAILAGGTDTQYF. The CDR3 DNA follows: TGTGCCAGCAGTGCTATACTAGCGGGAGGGACAGATACGCAGTATTTT. This chain joins TRBV28 and TRBJ2-3, with 13 bases that match TRBD2. J gave up 3 bases and V 5 bases, and 5 bases lay outside the gene matches. Per the germline V gene, CDR1 is MDHEN and CDR2 is SYDVKM. This CDR3 comprises 16 residues.

CDR3 region: CASSNPRGGGTEAFF. In DNA form, the CDR3 reads TGTGCCAGCAGTAACCCCCGAGGGGGCGGCACTGAAGCTTTCTTT. J is TRBJ1-1 and V is TRBV6-2 or TRBV6-3, with 7 bases fitting TRBD1. The V gene end was trimmed by 5 bases and the J gene end by 4 bases; junction bases not matched to a gene: 10. The CDR3 covers 15 residues. Germline CDR1 is MNHEY and CDR2 is SVGEGT.

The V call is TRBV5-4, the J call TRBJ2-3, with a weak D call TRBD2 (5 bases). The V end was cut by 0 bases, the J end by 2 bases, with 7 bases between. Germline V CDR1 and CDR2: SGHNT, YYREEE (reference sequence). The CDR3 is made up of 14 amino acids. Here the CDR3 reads CASSLVTTTDTQYF. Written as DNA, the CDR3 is TGTGCCAGCAGCTTGGTGACTACCACAGATACGCAGTATTTT.

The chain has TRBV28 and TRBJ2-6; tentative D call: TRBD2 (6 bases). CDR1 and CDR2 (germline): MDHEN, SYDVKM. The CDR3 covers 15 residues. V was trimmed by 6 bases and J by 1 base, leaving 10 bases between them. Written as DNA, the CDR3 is TGTGCCAGCAGCCCTGGGGGGTCTGGGGCCAACGTCCTGACTTTC. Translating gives CASSPGGSGANVLTF.

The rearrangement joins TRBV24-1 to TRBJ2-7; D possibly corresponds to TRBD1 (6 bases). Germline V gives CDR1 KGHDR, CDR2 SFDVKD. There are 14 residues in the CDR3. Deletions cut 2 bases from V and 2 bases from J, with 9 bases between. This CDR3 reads CATSDSGVAYEQYF. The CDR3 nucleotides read TGTGCCACCAGTGATTCAGGGGTGGCCTACGAGCAGTACTTC.

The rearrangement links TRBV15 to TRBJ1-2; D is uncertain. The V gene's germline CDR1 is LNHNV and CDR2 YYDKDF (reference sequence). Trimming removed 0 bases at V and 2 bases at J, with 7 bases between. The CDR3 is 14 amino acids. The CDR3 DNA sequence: TGTGCCACCAGCAGAGATGGGAGCAACTATGGCTACACCTTC. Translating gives CATSRDGSNYGYTF.

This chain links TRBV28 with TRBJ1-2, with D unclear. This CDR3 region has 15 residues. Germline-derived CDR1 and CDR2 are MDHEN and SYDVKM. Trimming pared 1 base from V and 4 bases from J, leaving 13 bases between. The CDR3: CASSLYGKATYGYTF. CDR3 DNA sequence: TGTGCCAGCAGTTTATACGGGAAGGCAACCTATGGCTACACCTTC.

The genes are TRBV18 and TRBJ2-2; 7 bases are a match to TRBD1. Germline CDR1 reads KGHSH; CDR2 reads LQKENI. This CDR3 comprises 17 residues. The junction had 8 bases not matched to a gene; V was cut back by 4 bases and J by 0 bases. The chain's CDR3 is CASSLRTGATNTGELFF. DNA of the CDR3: TGTGCCAGCTCACTACGGACAGGCGCCACGAACACCGGGGAGCTGTTTTTT. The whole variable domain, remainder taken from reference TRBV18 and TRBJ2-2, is NAGVMQNPRHLVRRRGQEARLRCSPMKGHSHVYWYRQLPEEGLKFMVYLQKENIIDESGMPKERFSAEFPKEGPSILRIQQVVRGDSAAYFCASSLRTGATNTGELFFGEGSRLTVL.

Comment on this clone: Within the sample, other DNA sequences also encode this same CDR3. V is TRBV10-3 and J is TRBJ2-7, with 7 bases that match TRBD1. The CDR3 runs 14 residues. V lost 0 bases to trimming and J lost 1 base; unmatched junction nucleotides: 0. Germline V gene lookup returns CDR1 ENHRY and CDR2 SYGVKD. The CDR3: CAISESTGSYEQYF. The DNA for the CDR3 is TGTGCCATCAGTGAGTCGACAGGGTCCTACGAGCAGTACTTC.

The CDR3 spells CASSLTSVGGANVLTF. For the CDR3, the DNA is TGTGCCAGCAGCTTAACGTCCGTCGGGGGGGCCAACGTCCTGACTTTC. The rearrangement links TRBV7-3 to TRBJ2-6; the D is unclear. The length of the CDR3 is 16 residues. Germline V gene data show CDR1 as SGHTA and CDR2 as FQGTGA. The V end was cut by 0 bases, the J end by 4 bases, with 10 bases between.